The TCR beta chain under discussion was sequenced for a study of cytomegalovirus exposure and HLA in healthy donors. Study-level results: Earlier findings revealed that most TCR beta V segments proved productive either about 87% or about 30% of the time. One later analysis reportedly identified an Asian-associated ancestry cluster that showed fewer N-insertions than the roughly 620-donor mean.

CDR3 length equals 15 residues. V shed 5 bases, J shed 0 bases, and the junction held 5 bases outside the gene matches. Germline CDR1 reads ENHRY; CDR2 reads SYGVKD. 13 Jbeta primers and 60 Vbeta primers were used for the PCR. Only in-frame clones appear in the TCRdb table, and some are missing; sequencing was by immunoSEQ multiplex PCR. This table holds under 150,000 clones, 75% to 90% found once. On this clone itself: Its cognate antigen is unknown.

Donors were nominally healthy when sampled, though unrecorded immune exposures were likely. The gene calls are TRBV10-3 and TRBJ1-1, with TRBD1 matching over 8 bases. The sequence came from a woman aged 25-40 years in good health and CMV-seropositive. Sequencing used PBMCs. The CDR3: CAISNPGQVNTEAFF. The CDR3 DNA reads TGTGCCATCAGTAATCCGGGACAGGTGAACACTGAAGCTTTCTTT.